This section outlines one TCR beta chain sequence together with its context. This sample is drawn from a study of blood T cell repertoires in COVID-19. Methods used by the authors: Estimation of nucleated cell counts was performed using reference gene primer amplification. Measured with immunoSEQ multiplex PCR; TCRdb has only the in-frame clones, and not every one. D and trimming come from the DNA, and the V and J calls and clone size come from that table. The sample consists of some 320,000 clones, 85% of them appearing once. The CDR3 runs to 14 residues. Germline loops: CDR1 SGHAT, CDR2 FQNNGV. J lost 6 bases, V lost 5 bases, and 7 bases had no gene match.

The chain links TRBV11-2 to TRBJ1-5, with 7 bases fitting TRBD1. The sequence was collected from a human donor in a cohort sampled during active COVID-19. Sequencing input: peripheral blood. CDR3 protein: CASSLTGAGQPQHF. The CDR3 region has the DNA TGTGCCAGCAGCCTTACAGGGGCCGGTCAGCCCCAGCATTTT.